Listed here are 10 T cell receptor beta chains from one sample, sequenced in a study of human T cells and chemical hapten exposure. Extraction of total RNA was performed on unfractionated whole blood. One entry per CDR3 protein results from TCRdb running MiXCR on the 5' RACE reads. The sample lists 80,000 or so distinct CDR3 sequences, approximately 15% occurring once. The receptors stem from a female donor in good health.

This clonotype occurred many times. A read error is possible here, since a much larger clone lies one base away. V is TRBV6-4 and J is TRBJ2-3; 8 bases align to TRBD2. The trim removed 0 bases at V and 2 bases at J, leaving 1 base unmatched. This CDR3 is 15 amino acids long. Germline CDR1 is MRHNA and CDR2 is SNTAGT. The CDR3 reads CASSDSAGATDTQYF. As DNA, the CDR3 is TGTGCCAGCAGTGACTCAGCGGGAGCCACAGATACGCAGTATTTT.

In this sample, this clonotype turned up a few times. V and J are TRBV5-1 and TRBJ1-2; TRBD1 is a possible D gene (5 bases). CDR1 and CDR2 from the germline V gene are SGHRS and YFSETQ. V dropped 0 bases and J dropped 4 bases, with 13 bases sitting between them. The CDR3 totals 15 residues. For the CDR3, the DNA is TGCGCCAGCAGCTTGGTCTCGGCAGGGAGCTATGGCTACACCTTC. Encoded protein: CASSLVSAGSYGYTF.

The rearrangement uses TRBV4-2 and TRBJ2-3; 8 nucleotides line up with TRBD2. Per germline, CDR1 LGHNA and CDR2 YNFKEQ. This CDR3 has 16 residues. V lost 3 bases and J lost 2; bases outside the gene matches: 7. Written as DNA, the CDR3 is TGTGCCAGCAGCCATAAGCTACTAGCGGACACAGATACGCAGTATTTT. Translating it yields CASSHKLLADTDTQYF.

The genes are TRBV4-2 and TRBJ1-2; no firm D call. CDR3 length: 13 amino acids. Germline V gene lookup returns CDR1 LGHNA and CDR2 YNFKEQ. V lost 3 bases, J lost 8 bases, and 13 bases lay in between. This chain's CDR3 is CASSQDPSDGYTF. The DNA for the CDR3 is TGTGCCAGCAGCCAGGACCCTTCCGACGGCTACACCTTC.

DNA of the CDR3: TGTGCCATCAGAGAAGACCTGACAGGGTTAACTGAAGCTTTCTTT. It codes for CAIREDLTGLTEAFF. The chain is built from TRBV10-3 and TRBJ1-1; 7 bases align to TRBD1. The CDR3 is 15 residues long. Germline-derived CDR1 and CDR2 are ENHRY and SYGVKD. V was pared by 6 bases and J by 5 bases, with 12 bases of the junction left unmatched.

Only a few counts were recorded for this clonotype. This chain connects TRBV6-6 to TRBJ1-6, with D possibly TRBD1 on 5 matching bases. V was clipped by 6 bases and J by 10 bases, with 19 bases between them. The CDR3 covers 15 residues. Germline V gives CDR1 MNHNY, CDR2 SVGAGI (reference sequence). The CDR3 here is CASSPTGDQASPLHF. As DNA, the CDR3 is TGTGCCAGCAGCCCCACGGGGGATCAGGCCTCACCCCTCCACTTT.

The genes are TRBV27 and TRBJ1-2, with 7 bases identical to TRBD1. CDR3 length equals 17 residues. Germline V gives CDR1 MNHEY, CDR2 SMNVEV (reference sequence). Trimming at V came to 4 bases and at J to 6 bases, leaving 17 bases not matched to a gene. CDR3 nucleotide sequence: TGTGCCAGCAGTTCCACCGGGACAGCGGCCCATTCCAATGGCTACACCTTC. Translated, it gives CASSSTGTAAHSNGYTF.

The chain employs TRBV12-3 or TRBV12-4 and TRBJ1-3; D is undetermined. The CDR3 is made up of 16 amino acids. V was trimmed by 5 bases and J by 0 bases, leaving 14 bases between them. This CDR3 reads CASSRRRPNSGNTIYF. The CDR3 DNA reads TGTGCCAGCAGTCGCCGTCGGCCGAACTCTGGAAACACCATATATTTT.

The sample holds a few counts of this clonotype. V gene TRBV7-2 combines with J gene TRBJ2-7; maybe TRBD1 (5 bases). V was clipped by 0 bases and J by 5 bases, with 8 bases between them. Germline CDR1 reads SGHTA; CDR2 reads FQGNSA. This CDR3 has 13 amino acids. CDR3 bases: TGTGCCAGCAGCTTAGCGCAAGGGGACGAGCAGTACTTC. As protein: CASSLAQGDEQYF.

This clonotype was observed a handful of times. The chain has TRBV13 and TRBJ1-4; D is uncertain. V was cut by 4 bases and J by 1 base, with 10 bases left in between. This CDR3 is 15 amino acids long. Germline V gene lookup returns CDR1 PRHDT and CDR2 FYEKMQ (reference sequence). This CDR3 is CASSSFWGTNEKLFF. The CDR3 DNA sequence: TGTGCCAGCAGCTCCTTTTGGGGAACTAATGAAAAACTGTTTTTT.